These 8 T cell receptor beta chains originate from one sample sequenced in a study of chemoradiotherapy in HPV16-positive cancers. Sequencing was performed with immunoSEQ multiplex PCR; in TCRdb, only in-frame clones are kept and a portion is missing. The sample records around 11,000 clones, about 68% being singletons. The material was obtained from a patient who underwent chemoradiotherapy. These receptors originate from a human donor with HPV-associated anogenital cancer.

This clone is a singleton in its sample. The rearrangement links TRBV6-5 to TRBJ2-5, with TRBD1 matching 8 bases. The V gene end was trimmed by 4 bases and the J gene end by 3 bases; junction bases not matched to a gene: 4. This CDR3 contains 14 residues. CDR1 and CDR2 from the germline V gene are MNHEY and SVGAGI. Here the CDR3 reads CASSSADREETQYF. CDR3 nucleotide sequence: TGTGCCAGCAGTTCCGCGGACAGGGAAGAGACCCAGTACTTC.

The chain is built from TRBV4-1 and TRBJ1-2; tentatively, D is TRBD1 (6 bases). CDR3 length: 13 amino acids. V was clipped by 5 bases and J by 2 bases, with 9 bases between them. In germline, CDR1 is MGHRA, CDR2 YSYEKL. CDR3 amino acids: CASSSQGNYGYTF. The CDR3 coding sequence is TGCGCCAGCAGCTCACAGGGAAACTATGGCTACACCTTC.

J is TRBJ1-1 and V is TRBV16; 10 bases are shared with TRBD1. V shed 3 bases and J 0 bases; nucleotides not matched to a gene: 10. CDR3 length equals 18 residues. The germline V gene encodes CDR1 KGHSY and CDR2 FQNENV. The CDR3 coding sequence is TGTGCCAGCAGCCATACCGGGACAGGGGTCGGAATGAACACTGAAGCTTTCTTT. Translating it yields CASSHTGTGVGMNTEAFF.

This chain links TRBV7-2 with TRBJ1-1, with D unclear. There are 14 residues in the CDR3. Trimming shortened V by 2 bases and J by 10 bases, and 17 bases separated the two germline ends. CDR1 is SGHTA and CDR2 is FQGNSA in the germline V gene. The CDR3 DNA follows: TGTGCCAGCAGCTTACCGACCGTTCCCCGGAGAGCTTTCTTT. The encoded protein is CASSLPTVPRRAFF. The variable domain in full, completed from reference TRBV7-2 and TRBJ1-1, reads GAGVSQSPSNKVTEKGKDVELRCDPISGHTALYWYRQSLGQGLEFLIYFQGNSAPDKSGLPSDRFSAERTGGSVSTLTIQRTQQEDSAVYLCASSLPTVPRRAFFGQGTRLTVV.

The chain carries TRBV7-2 and TRBJ2-3, with no clear D. The CDR3 sequence is 14 residues long. Germline V lookup: CDR1 SGHTA, CDR2 FQGNSA. Trimming pared 1 base from V and 2 bases from J, leaving 7 bases between. The CDR3 sequence is CASSLGPLTDTQYF. For the CDR3, the DNA is TGTGCCAGCAGCTTAGGTCCCCTCACAGATACGCAGTATTTT.

This chain links TRBV21-1 with TRBJ2-7; TRBD1, as called in the table, went unchecked against the DNA. TRBV21-1 is assigned pseudogene status. The CDR3 runs 14 residues. CDR3 in DNA: TGTGCCAGCAGCAAAGGACATTTGGCCCACGAGCAGTACTTC. Translation: CASSKGHLAHEQYF.

The chain links TRBV2 to TRBJ2-3; TRBD2 matches at 11 bases. CDR1 SNHLY and CDR2 FYNNEI come from the germline V gene. This CDR3 region has 14 residues. With V trimmed by 7 bases and J by 4 bases, 4 bases remained unmatched. CDR3 in amino acids: CASNPSGRPDTQYF. In DNA, the CDR3 is TGTGCCAGCAACCCTAGCGGGAGGCCAGATACGCAGTATTTT.

The chain carries TRBV25-1 and TRBJ1-2, with D hard to call. Trimming took 6 bases from V and 8 from J, leaving 10 bases between them. The CDR3 sequence is 11 residues long. From germline, CDR1 is MGHDK and CDR2 SYGVNS. Here the CDR3 DNA reads TGTGCCAGCAGGAATGTTGGCGGCTACACCTTC. It is translated as CASRNVGGYTF.